These 15 T cell receptor beta chains originate from one sample sequenced in a study of blood T cell repertoires in COVID-19. Method: immunoSEQ multiplex PCR; TCRdb's copy keeps in-frame clones and lacks some. Among 200,000 to 250,000 clones listed, less than 85% were seen once. The source material was peripheral blood. The receptor source for this set is a woman older than 75 with acute or convalescent COVID-19.

V gene TRBV11-3 combines with J gene TRBJ2-1; 7 bases line up with TRBD1. This CDR3 has 16 residues. The trim removed 0 bases at V and 9 bases at J, leaving 11 bases unmatched. Germline values: CDR1 SGHNT, CDR2 YENEEA. This chain's CDR3 is CASSLEMTGWSSEQFF. The CDR3 bases are TGTGCCAGCAGCTTAGAGATGACAGGGTGGTCTAGTGAGCAGTTCTTC. Complete variable domain (other parts from reference TRBV11-3 and TRBJ2-1): EAGVVQSPRYKIIEKKQPVAFWCNPISGHNTLYWYLQNLGQGPELLIRYENEEAVDDSQLPKDRFSAERLKGVDSTLKIQPAELGDSAVYLCASSLEMTGWSSEQFFGPGTRLTVL.

This sequence joins TRBV24-1 and TRBJ2-5; 12 nucleotides agree with TRBD1. The CDR3 runs to 16 residues. J lost 4 bases, V lost 5 bases, and 7 bases had no gene match. The germline CDR1 and CDR2 sequences are KGHDR and SFDVKD. The CDR3 loop reads CATSGVGTGGAETQYF. CDR3 DNA sequence: TGTGCCACCAGTGGGGTGGGGACAGGGGGCGCAGAGACCCAGTACTTC.

The chain joins TRBV5-4 to TRBJ1-1; possibly TRBD1 for D (6 bases). The germline V gene has CDR1 SGHNT and CDR2 YYREEE (reference sequence). The CDR3 is made up of 16 amino acids. The V end lost 4 bases, the J end lost 1 base, and 17 bases lay between the germline ends. The DNA of the CDR3 is TGTGCCAGCAGCACGGACCCCCAGGGGCCGAACACTGAAGCTTTCTTT. Its translation is CASSTDPQGPNTEAFF.

This clone has a handful of counts. The gene calls are TRBV11-1 and TRBJ2-7, with D perhaps matching TRBD1 (6 bases). The CDR3 is 15 amino acids. Trimming pared 2 bases from V and 6 bases from J, leaving 17 bases between. Per germline, CDR1 SGHAT and CDR2 FQDESV (reference sequence). CDR3 residues: CASSLLGRGTGEQYF. Written as DNA, the CDR3 is TGTGCCAGCAGCTTACTTGGCAGGGGCACAGGCGAGCAGTACTTC.

The rearrangement uses TRBV11-3 and TRBJ2-2; TRBD2 agrees at 7 bases. This CDR3 is built from 14 residues. Germline lookup yields CDR1 SGHNT and CDR2 YENEEA. V shed 5 bases, J shed 6 bases, and the junction held 6 bases outside the gene matches. CDR3 loop: CASSPRRGAGELFF. DNA for the CDR3: TGTGCCAGCAGCCCAAGACGGGGGGCCGGGGAGCTGTTTTTT.

The chain employs TRBV29-1 and TRBJ2-7; TRBD1 aligns across 10 bases. J was trimmed by 2 bases and V by 5 bases; bases with no gene match: 3. CDR3 length: 13 residues. Germline loops: CDR1 SQVTM, CDR2 ANQGSEA. The CDR3 sequence is CSVPGQGTYEQYF. The CDR3 coding sequence is TGCAGCGTTCCGGGACAGGGGACCTACGAGCAGTACTTC.

This clone was detected only a few times. The rearrangement uses TRBV27 and TRBJ2-3; the D gene is possibly TRBD1 (5 bases). The CDR3 has 13 residues. Trimming left V 6 bases short and J 4 bases short, with 11 bases between. Germline V gene lookup returns CDR1 MNHEY and CDR2 SMNVEV (reference sequence). The DNA of the CDR3 is TGTGCCAGCAGAGGGGCGTTCGCAGATACGCAGTATTTT. It yields the protein CASRGAFADTQYF.

This clone was found a few times. The chain combines TRBV2 with TRBJ2-3; tentative D call: TRBD2 (5 bases). The CDR3 contains 12 residues. V was trimmed by 4 bases and J by 6 bases, leaving 8 bases between them. The germline gives CDR1 SNHLY, CDR2 FYNNEI. CDR3 sequence: CASSGPGDTQYF. DNA for the CDR3: TGTGCCAGCAGTGGTCCGGGGGATACGCAGTATTTT.

The V gene is TRBV5-8, the J gene TRBJ1-6; D is undetermined. V dropped 2 bases and J dropped 6 bases, with 9 bases sitting between them. There are 14 residues in the CDR3. The germline V gene has CDR1 SGHTS and CDR2 YDEGEE. The CDR3 is CASSFGGSNSPLHF. The CDR3 nucleotides read TGTGCCAGCAGCTTCGGAGGGTCTAATTCACCCCTCCACTTT.

This chain joins TRBV4-3 and TRBJ2-3; perhaps TRBD2 as D (6 bases). Germline CDR1 and CDR2: LGHNA and YSLEER. Trimming took off 4 bases at V and 3 bases at J, with 8 bases between the two ends. This CDR3 has 13 residues. The CDR3 DNA sequence: TGCGCCAGCAGCCCACGGGGGACAGATACGCAGTATTTT. Encoded protein: CASSPRGTDTQYF.

This clone is a singleton in its sample. The chain joins TRBV9 to TRBJ2-7, with 7 bases aligning to TRBD1. This CDR3 has 14 amino acids. Trimming cost V 3 bases and J 1 base; bases outside gene matches: 4. Germline V gives CDR1 SGDLS, CDR2 YYNGEE. The CDR3 DNA sequence: TGTGCCAGCAGCGCCCGCAGGGGGTCCTACGAGCAGTACTTC. Protein sequence: CASSARRGSYEQYF.

J is TRBJ2-2 and V is TRBV19; maybe TRBD2 (5 bases). The V gene lost 6 bases and the J gene lost 6 bases, with 17 bases spanning the gap. This CDR3 contains 15 residues. CDR1 is LNHDA, CDR2 SQIVND, per germline (reference sequence). The CDR3 DNA reads TGTGCCAGTAGCAATGTCGACTACTTGGCCGGGGAGCTGTTTTTT. Translation: CASSNVDYLAGELFF.

Only a few counts were recorded for this clone. The rearrangement uses TRBV19 and TRBJ2-2; weak D call: TRBD2 (5 bases). The length of the CDR3 is 13 residues. CDR1 is LNHDA, CDR2 SQIVND, per germline (reference sequence). Trimming removed 9 bases at V and 7 bases at J, with 15 bases between. The CDR3 here is CASRDNRGGELFF. The CDR3 DNA is TGTGCCAGCAGAGACAACCGGGGCGGGGAGCTGTTTTTT.

CDR3 coding DNA: TGCGCCAGCAGCTTCCAAGATAGCCCGACGGAGACCCAGTACTTC. Its protein product is CASSFQDSPTETQYF. The rearrangement uses TRBV5-1 and TRBJ2-5; no clear D gene. V lost 2 bases to trimming and J lost 5 bases, with 16 bases between them. CDR1 is SGHRS and CDR2 is YFSETQ in the germline V gene. The CDR3 is 15 residues long.

The rearrangement links TRBV5-1 to TRBJ2-3, with 9 positions matching TRBD1. V shed 7 bases and J 6 bases; nucleotides not matched to a gene: 6. This CDR3 comprises 13 residues. Germline V gene data show CDR1 as SGHRS and CDR2 as YFSETQ. CDR3 nucleotides: TGCGCCAGCTGGACAGGGGAGCGGGATACGCAGTATTTT. The encoded protein is CASWTGERDTQYF.